Shown below are 26 T cell receptor beta chains from a single sample sequenced in a study of radiation and T cells in renal cell carcinoma (TCRdb year 2020). The time point tag for this specimen amounts to: blood 2 weeks post-SBRT. The label giving this sample's treatment or condition can be read as: 15 Gy SBRT to primary tumor, nephrectomy 4 weeks later. The library was generated by the immunoSEQ multiplex PCR assay. TCRdb re-hosts the immuneACCESS table, in-frame sequences only. Its copies lack some clones; in the studies checked, an unresolved V gene accounts for under half of them, and the cause for the rest is not known. The sample profile shows 65,000 to 80,000 clones; 80% to 90% of them were found once. Jointly, the top ten make up roughly 20% of the sample. Sequenced here: blood, sampled from a patient whose treatment included radiotherapy and nephrectomy. The source of these receptors is a woman between 50 and 59 years old with renal cell carcinoma.

This sequence joins TRBV11-2 and TRBJ2-5, with a possible D match to TRBD1 (6 bases). The V gene's germline CDR1 is SGHAT and CDR2 FQNNGV. The CDR3 extends over 13 amino acids. V shed 1 base and J shed 5 bases, with 8 bases lying between them. CDR3 in amino acids: CASSLAGVETQYF. DNA of the CDR3: TGTGCCAGCAGCTTAGCAGGGGTGGAGACCCAGTACTTC.

The chain has TRBV19 and TRBJ2-7; 10 positions match TRBD1. Germline values: CDR1 LNHDA, CDR2 SQIVND (reference sequence). The CDR3 has 14 residues. V was clipped by 6 bases and J by 5 bases; unmatched bases: 7. DNA for the CDR3: TGTGCCAGTAGACCGACAGGGGGCCGGAACGAGCAGTACTTC. Encoded protein: CASRPTGGRNEQYF.

This clone was detected only a few times. The CDR3 DNA follows: TGTGCCAGCAGCTTATTCTCACGGGGGACTGAAGCTTTCTTT. It yields the protein CASSLFSRGTEAFF. The chain combines TRBV11-3 with TRBJ1-1, with D maybe TRBD1 (5 bases). The germline V and J ends were trimmed by 2 bases and 5 bases, with 12 bases remaining between them. The CDR3 extends over 14 amino acids. Germline CDR1 and CDR2: SGHNT and YENEEA.

Note on this clone: At one end the junction does not follow the germline gene, possibly because of a read error. Other DNA sequences in the same sample also yield this CDR3. V usage is TRBV5-1 and J usage is TRBJ2-6, with D possibly being TRBD1 or TRBD2 (5 bases each). The CDR3 sequence is 18 residues long. Germline loops: CDR1 SGHRS, CDR2 YFSETQ. The CDR3: CASSLRSGQPSGANVLTF. As DNA, the CDR3 is TGCGCCAGCAGCTTGCGCTCGGGGCAGCCCTCTGGGGCCAACGTCCTAACTTTC.

J is TRBJ2-1 and V is TRBV7-2, with D hard to call. The V end was cut by 0 bases, the J end by 7 bases, with 13 bases between. The V gene's germline CDR1 is SGHTA and CDR2 FQGNSA. The CDR3 spans 15 residues. CDR3: CASSLAPASFNEQFF. The CDR3 DNA sequence: TGTGCCAGCAGCTTAGCGCCGGCTAGTTTTAATGAGCAGTTCTTC. The complete variable domain, with remaining parts taken from reference TRBV7-2 and TRBJ2-1, reads GAGVSQSPSNKVTEKGKDVELRCDPISGHTALYWYRQSLGQGLEFLIYFQGNSAPDKSGLPSDRFSAERTGGSVSTLTIQRTQQEDSAVYLCASSLAPASFNEQFFGPGTRLTVL.

This chain uses TRBV6-5 with TRBJ2-1, with 8 bases aligning to TRBD2. Germline-derived CDR1 and CDR2 are MNHEY and SVGAGI. The CDR3 sequence is 16 residues long. J lost 3 bases, V lost 0 bases, and 4 bases had no gene match. CDR3 nucleotide sequence: TGTGCCAGCAGTTACTCTTGGCGGGGGGTCTACAATGAGCAGTTCTTC. Its translation is CASSYSWRGVYNEQFF.

This clone showed up just a few times. The rearrangement joins TRBV11-2 to TRBJ1-5, with 7 positions matching TRBD1. The CDR3 length is 15 residues. Germline-derived CDR1 and CDR2 are SGHAT and FQNNGV. The J segment lost 4 bases and the V segment lost 0 bases, leaving 3 bases of the junction unmatched. The CDR3 region has the DNA TGTGCCAGCAGCTTAGACGGGACAGTTAATCAGCCCCAGCATTTT. Translated: CASSLDGTVNQPQHF.

This sequence joins TRBV7-9 and TRBJ1-3, with 9 bases that match TRBD1. The V segment lost 5 bases and the J segment 1 base; nucleotides outside the gene matches: 6. The CDR3 contains 16 residues. Germline-derived CDR1 and CDR2 are SEHNR and FQNEAQ (reference sequence). CDR3 nucleotides: TGTGCCAGCAGCCCCGTGGACAGGGGATCTGGAAACACCATATATTTT. This sequence encodes CASSPVDRGSGNTIYF.

This sequence joins TRBV11-2 and TRBJ2-1; 10 bases are a match to TRBD2. Per germline, CDR1 SGHAT and CDR2 FQNNGV. CDR3 length: 15 residues. The V and J ends lost 5 bases and 6 bases, in that order; junction bases with no gene match: 7. CDR3 nucleotides: TGTGCCAGCAGCGTAAGCGGGAGGGCCTCCAATGAGCAGTTCTTC. As protein: CASSVSGRASNEQFF. The variable domain in full, with the rest retrieved from reference TRBV11-2 and TRBJ2-1, is EAGVAQSPRYKIIEKRQSVAFWCNPISGHATLYWYQQILGQGPKLLIQFQNNGVVDDSQLPKDRFSAERLKGVDSTLKIQPAKLEDSAVYLCASSVSGRASNEQFFGPGTRLTVL.

The chain recombines TRBV7-9 with TRBJ2-1, with D uncertain. The CDR3 consists of 14 residues. The germline CDR1 and CDR2 sequences are SEHNR and FQNEAQ (reference sequence). Trimming left V 8 bases short and J 1 base short, with 12 bases between. DNA of the CDR3: TGTGCCAGCTGTCAGGATATTTCCTACAATGAGCAGTTCTTC. Its translation is CASCQDISYNEQFF. Based on the CDR3 plus reference TRBV7-9 and TRBJ2-1, the full variable domain is DTGVSQNPRHKITKRGQNVTFRCDPISEHNRLYWYRQTLGQGPEFLTYFQNEAQLEKSRLLSDRFSAERPKGSFSTLEIQRTEQGDSAMYLCASCQDISYNEQFFGPGTRLTVL.

V gene TRBV27 combines with J gene TRBJ1-2, with 9 bases matching TRBD1. With V trimmed by 3 bases and J by 0 bases, 11 bases remained unmatched. This CDR3 spans 18 amino acids. The germline gives CDR1 MNHEY, CDR2 SMNVEV (reference sequence). CDR3 region: CASSFRRPGQGANYGYTF. DNA of the CDR3: TGTGCCAGCAGTTTTAGGAGACCGGGACAGGGAGCTAACTATGGCTACACCTTC.

A single count supports this clone. The chain employs TRBV5-4 and TRBJ2-7, with D perhaps matching TRBD2 (6 bases). This CDR3 region has 14 residues. Germline loops: CDR1 SGHNT, CDR2 YYREEE (reference sequence). V was shortened by 1 base and J by 3 bases, with 11 bases between the two germline ends. The chain's CDR3 is CASSLSREVYEQYF. CDR3 coding DNA: TGTGCCAGCAGCTTGTCGCGGGAAGTCTACGAGCAGTACTTC.

V usage is TRBV19 and J usage is TRBJ1-5; a weak D match, TRBD1 (6 bases). Per germline, CDR1 LNHDA and CDR2 SQIVND (reference sequence). V gave up 10 bases and J gave up 2 bases, with 18 bases separating them. The CDR3 spans 15 residues. The chain's CDR3 is CATEGRGYGNQPQHF. The CDR3 region has the DNA TGTGCCACCGAGGGCAGGGGATACGGCAATCAGCCCCAGCATTTT. The variable domain in full, completed from reference TRBV19 and TRBJ1-5, reads DGGITQSPKYLFRKEGQNVTLSCEQNLNHDAMYWYRQDPGQGLRLIYYSQIVNDFQKGDIAEGYSVSREKKESFPLTVTSAQKNPTAFYLCATEGRGYGNQPQHFGDGTRLSIL.

This chain joins TRBV19 and TRBJ2-7; the D gene is possibly TRBD1 (5 bases). In germline, CDR1 is LNHDA, CDR2 SQIVND (reference sequence). V lost 5 bases, J lost 5 bases, and 10 bases lay in between. The CDR3 spans 12 residues. CDR3 nucleotide sequence: TGTGCCAGTAGTCCGCAGGGTGACGAGCAGTACTTC. Its translation is CASSPQGDEQYF.

The chain has TRBV10-3 and TRBJ1-6, with D tentatively TRBD1 (5 bases). Germline CDR1 ENHRY, CDR2 SYGVKD. The length of the CDR3 is 15 residues. Trimming pared 0 bases from V and 7 bases from J, leaving 10 bases between. The CDR3: CAISESGELNSPLHF. The CDR3 bases are TGTGCCATCAGTGAGTCAGGGGAATTAAATTCACCCCTCCACTTT.

This clone was seen only once. The rearrangement uses TRBV29-1 and TRBJ2-3; 8 nucleotides line up with TRBD1. The CDR3 contains 13 residues. Unmatched junction bases numbered 4, after V lost 7 bases and J lost 1 base. Germline V lookup: CDR1 SQVTM, CDR2 ANQGSEA. CDR3 coding DNA: TGCAGCGGGGTACAGGGGGGCACAGATACGCAGTATTTT. Its translation is CSGVQGGTDTQYF.

This clone was detected a few times. The V call is TRBV27, the J call TRBJ2-5, with D possibly being TRBD2 (6 bases). The germline V gene has CDR1 MNHEY and CDR2 SMNVEV (reference sequence). This CDR3 has 13 residues. V lost 5 bases to trimming and J lost 4 bases, with 11 bases between them. Here the CDR3 DNA reads TGTGCCAGCAGTCCGACTAGTCGAGAGACCCAGTACTTC. Translating it yields CASSPTSRETQYF.

This clone was seen more than once but under ten times. This sequence joins TRBV30 and TRBJ1-4, with TRBD1 matching over 8 bases. The length of the CDR3 is 15 residues. CDR1 and CDR2 from the germline V gene are GTSNPN and SVGIG (reference sequence). Trimming cost V 2 bases and J 4 bases; bases outside gene matches: 6. DNA of the CDR3: TGTGCCTGGAGTCTACCGGGACAGGTTAATGAAAAACTGTTTTTT. Its protein is CAWSLPGQVNEKLFF.

The table lists this clone with a count of one. J is TRBJ1-6 and V is TRBV7-2, with D unresolved. This CDR3 is 16 amino acids long. V lost 2 bases and J 0 bases, leaving 8 bases between the germline ends. Germline-derived CDR1 and CDR2 are SGHTA and FQGNSA. CDR3 in amino acids: CASSLFRGSYNSPLHF. The DNA for the CDR3 is TGTGCCAGCAGCTTATTCCGGGGCTCCTATAATTCACCCCTCCACTTT.

As for this clone: This sample includes further DNA sequences coding for the same CDR3. The V and J genes are TRBV5-1 and TRBJ2-5, with 9 positions matching TRBD1. V shed 1 base, J shed 2 bases, and the junction held 3 bases outside the gene matches. CDR3 length: 15 amino acids. Germline V gene sequence: CDR1 SGHRS, CDR2 YFSETQ. In nucleotides, the CDR3 is TGCGCCAGCAGCTTGTACGGGACAGGGCAAGAGACCCAGTACTTC. This codes for CASSLYGTGQETQYF.

J is TRBJ1-6 and V is TRBV7-9, with 10 bases identical to TRBD1. There are 17 residues in the CDR3. The germline V gene encodes CDR1 SEHNR and CDR2 FQNEAQ (reference sequence). Unmatched junction bases numbered 9, after V lost 4 bases and J lost 6 bases. The CDR3, as DNA: TGTGCCAGCAGCTCTTTGGGACAGGGGACCGCTAATTCACCCCTCCACTTT. This codes for CASSSLGQGTANSPLHF.

This clone came up once. The rearrangement links TRBV7-2 to TRBJ1-1, with a possible D match to TRBD1 (6 bases). CDR3 length equals 16 residues. The germline gives CDR1 SGHTA, CDR2 FQGNSA. V was cut by 4 bases and J by 1 base, with 16 bases left in between. The CDR3 loop reads CASSSQSGEQNTEAFF. In DNA form, the CDR3 reads TGTGCCAGCAGCTCTCAATCAGGGGAGCAGAACACTGAAGCTTTCTTT.

V usage is TRBV28 and J usage is TRBJ2-2; tentatively, D is TRBD2 (7 bases). Between the trimmed V and J ends, which lost 7 bases and 5 bases, there was a span of 17 bases. The CDR3 is made up of 15 amino acids. Germline V gives CDR1 MDHEN, CDR2 SYDVKM. CDR3 sequence reads: CASTPSRGGTGELFF. CDR3 nucleotides: TGTGCCAGCACCCCCTCCAGGGGAGGGACCGGGGAGCTGTTTTTT.

The chain recombines TRBV5-1 with TRBJ2-7; TRBD1 aligns across 8 bases. V lost 4 bases, J lost 2 bases, and 5 bases stayed unmatched. There are 14 residues in the CDR3. Germline V gives CDR1 SGHRS, CDR2 YFSETQ. The CDR3 DNA follows: TGCGCCAGCAGCAAGGACAGGGCTACCTACGAGCAGTACTTC. It codes for CASSKDRATYEQYF.

The chain joins TRBV7-9 to TRBJ2-5; TRBD2 is a possible D gene (6 bases). CDR1 and CDR2 from the germline V gene are SEHNR and FQNEAQ (reference sequence). The V end lost 1 base, the J end lost 0 bases, and 12 bases lay between the germline ends. This CDR3 has 16 residues. CDR3: CASSLVGGADQETQYF. The CDR3 DNA sequence: TGTGCCAGCAGCTTAGTCGGAGGGGCCGACCAAGAGACCCAGTACTTC.

The rearrangement uses TRBV4-3 and TRBJ2-1; unclear D gene. The V end was cut by 0 bases, the J end by 2 bases, with 2 bases between. The CDR3 runs 13 residues. Germline V gene data show CDR1 as LGHNA and CDR2 as YSLEER. CDR3 sequence (DNA): TGCGCCAGCAGCCAAGAAACCTACAATGAGCAGTTCTTC. Translating gives CASSQETYNEQFF.